The sequence of this TCR beta chain was determined in a study of blood T cell repertoires in COVID-19. On the study more broadly: Samples of COVID-19 (acute and convalescent) were obtained from the United States, Italy and Spain. T cells, B-cell-depleted T cells, or PBMCs provided the cDNA or gDNA that served as material.

Sequenced by immunoSEQ multiplex PCR; TCRdb stores in-frame clones only, minus some. The data show roughly 440,000 clones, around 88% seen once. Material: peripheral blood. This TCR was sampled from a woman between 50 and 59 years old with COVID-19, enrolled during active disease.

This CDR3 reads CASSPYNTGPDTQYF. The CDR3 coding sequence is TGTGCCAGCTCACCCTATAACACAGGGCCAGATACGCAGTATTTT. V is TRBV18 and J is TRBJ2-3; D is perhaps TRBD1 (6 bases). Looked up from germline, CDR1 is KGHSH and CDR2 is LQKENI. V was trimmed by 3 bases and J by 4 bases, leaving 14 bases between them. The CDR3 consists of 15 residues.